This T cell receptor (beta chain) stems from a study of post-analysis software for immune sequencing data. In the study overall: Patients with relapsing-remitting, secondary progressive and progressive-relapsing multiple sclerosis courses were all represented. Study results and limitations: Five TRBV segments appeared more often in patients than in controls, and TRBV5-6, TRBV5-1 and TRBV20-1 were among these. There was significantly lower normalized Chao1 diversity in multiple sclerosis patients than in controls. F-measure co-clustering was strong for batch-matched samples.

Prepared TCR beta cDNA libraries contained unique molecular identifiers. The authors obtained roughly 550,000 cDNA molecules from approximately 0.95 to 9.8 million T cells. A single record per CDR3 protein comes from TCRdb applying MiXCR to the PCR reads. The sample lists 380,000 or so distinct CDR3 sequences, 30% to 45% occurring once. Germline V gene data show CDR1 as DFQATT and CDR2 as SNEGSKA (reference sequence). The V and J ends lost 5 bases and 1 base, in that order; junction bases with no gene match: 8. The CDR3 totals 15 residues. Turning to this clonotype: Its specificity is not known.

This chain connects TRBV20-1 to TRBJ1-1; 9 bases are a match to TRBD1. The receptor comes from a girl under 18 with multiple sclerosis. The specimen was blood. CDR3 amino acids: CSAPTRQGENTEAFF. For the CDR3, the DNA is TGCAGTGCTCCGACGAGACAGGGGGAGAACACTGAAGCTTTCTTT.